The source of this T cell receptor beta chain is a study of blood T cell repertoires in COVID-19. Overall study context: The samples span acute and convalescent COVID-19 from the United States, Italy and Spain. In each case, the material was cDNA or gDNA derived from T cells, B-cell-depleted T cells, or PBMCs.

Authors' analysis steps: Nucleated cell number was recorded as an estimate derived from reference gene primer amplification. Sequencing was performed with immunoSEQ multiplex PCR; in TCRdb, only in-frame clones are kept and a portion is missing. The DNA gave D and trimming, while V, J and clone size come from that table. Among over 200,000 clones listed, 86% were seen once. Per germline, CDR1 SGHRS and CDR2 YFSETQ. This CDR3 spans 15 amino acids. V lost 0 bases and J 2 bases, leaving 11 bases between the germline ends. This clone was seen only once. The sequence was collected from a man between 35 and 55 years old who had recovered from COVID-19. The genes are TRBV5-1 and TRBJ2-5; D is possibly TRBD2 (6 bases). Sequenced sample: peripheral blood. CDR3 nucleotides: TGCGCCAGCAGCTTGGGGCGGGGCGTTCAAGAGACCCAGTACTTC. This encodes CASSLGRGVQETQYF.